The T cell receptor (beta chain) described here comes from a study of shared clonotypes between healthy human individuals. Both CD45RO+ cells and CCR7-negative CD45RA+ TemRA cells were combined to make up CD8 memory. Clones were sequenced by immunoSEQ multiplex PCR, and TCRdb holds only the in-frame ones, with some missing. The sample lists about 380,000 clones; just over 95% were seen once. Germline loops: CDR1 MNHEY, CDR2 SMNVEV (reference sequence). J was trimmed by 4 bases and V by 2 bases; bases with no gene match: 4. This CDR3 region has 14 residues. Comment on this clone: What it recognizes is unknown. The sample has other DNA sequences that encode this CDR3 too.

Study-level points and caveats: Specimens sampled were limited to blood, with tissue repertoires likely differing. Naive CD4 clonotype sharing across a handful of donors was about 5%. The study found lower generation probabilities in non-shared clonotypes than in those shared by all four donors.

The chain joins TRBV27 to TRBJ1-2, with 7 bases fitting TRBD1. This TCR derives from a man aged 25 to 45 in good health. The sample comprised memory CD8+ T cells sorted from blood. Specified subset: CD45RO+ cells pooled with CCR7-negative TemRA cells. The DNA for the CDR3 is TGTGCCAGCAGTTTACGACAGGGAGGCTATGGCTACACCTTC. Its translation: CASSLRQGGYGYTF.